One sample yielded the 20 T cell receptor beta chains listed below, sequenced in a study of response to subunit inactivated influenza vaccine. TCRdb re-derived calls from the RT-PCR reads in MiXCR, one entry per CDR3 protein. The sample includes under 950,000 distinct CDR3 sequences, around 21% of them seen just once. Source: PBMCs from blood, taken roughly 5 days after vaccination. The receptor source for this set is a man aged 45-60 years who received an inactivated influenza vaccine.

CDR3 bases: TGTGCCAGCAGCTTGGTTCGGACACCCCTAAATGAGCAGTTCTTC. This translates into CASSLVRTPLNEQFF. The chain links TRBV5-6 to TRBJ2-1; TRBD1 might be the D (5 bases). V was clipped by 0 bases and J by 7 bases, with 14 bases between them. Per the germline V gene, CDR1 is SGHDT and CDR2 is YYEEEE. The CDR3 is made up of 15 amino acids.

There are a few counts of this clonotype. The V gene is TRBV4-2, the J gene TRBJ2-1; 14 bases fit TRBD2. From germline, CDR1 is LGHNA and CDR2 YNFKEQ. J was trimmed by 12 bases and V by 3 bases; bases with no gene match: 22. This CDR3 is 20 amino acids long. The CDR3 spells CASSQGQLGLAGVEEVVQFF. CDR3 sequence (DNA): TGTGCCAGCAGCCAGGGACAGTTGGGACTAGCGGGAGTCGAAGAGGTGGTGCAGTTCTTC.

This clonotype was observed a handful of times. DNA for the CDR3: TGCAGTGCTAGGTCGGGTAGCGGGACCAACGAGCAGTACTTC. It is translated as CSARSGSGTNEQYF. The chain carries TRBV20-1 and TRBJ2-7, with TRBD2 matching 8 bases. The CDR3 is 14 amino acids. Unmatched junction bases numbered 9, after V lost 3 bases and J lost 5 bases. Germline values: CDR1 DFQATT, CDR2 SNEGSKA (reference sequence).

The rearrangement uses TRBV25-1 and TRBJ2-7; the D gene could be TRBD1 or TRBD2 (5 bases each). Germline V lookup: CDR1 MGHDK, CDR2 SYGVNS. V dropped 3 bases and J dropped 5 bases, with 11 bases sitting between them. This CDR3 is built from 13 residues. The CDR3: CASSDGRDHEQYF. For the CDR3, the DNA is TGTGCCAGCAGTGACGGCAGGGACCACGAGCAGTACTTC.

This clonotype came up many times. The genes are TRBV12-3 or TRBV12-4 and TRBJ1-5; D is unclear. CDR3 length: 11 amino acids. CDR3 DNA: TGTGCGTGGGGTTGGGATCAGCCCCAGCATTTT. Protein sequence: CAWGWDQPQHF.

This clonotype was observed a handful of times. J is TRBJ1-4 and V is TRBV10-2; D is perhaps TRBD1 (5 bases). V was shortened by 4 bases and J by 5 bases, with 11 bases between the two germline ends. The CDR3 is 14 amino acids. CDR1 and CDR2 (germline): WSHSY, SAAADI. The DNA of the CDR3 is TGCGCCAGCAGTGTGGCAGGGAGGAATGAAAAACTGTTTTTT. Translation: CASSVAGRNEKLFF.

This clonotype was seen a few times. The V call is TRBV5-1, the J call TRBJ2-5; 9 nucleotides agree with TRBD2. The CDR3 sequence is 16 residues long. Unmatched junction bases numbered 10, after V lost 2 bases and J lost 5 bases. Germline V lookup: CDR1 SGHRS, CDR2 YFSETQ. The chain's CDR3 is CASSFGSGGSSETQYF. As DNA, the CDR3 is TGCGCCAGCAGCTTCGGTAGCGGGGGTTCCTCGGAGACCCAGTACTTC.

This clonotype appeared a few times. Here the CDR3 DNA reads TGTGCCAGCAATCCCGGCGAGTTCGTTTTGGGTACGGAGACCCAGTACTTC. Amino acid sequence: CASNPGEFVLGTETQYF. The chain employs TRBV6-2 or TRBV6-3 and TRBJ2-5; D remains ambiguous. V lost 7 bases to trimming and J lost 5 bases, with 26 bases between them. Germline CDR1 MNHEY, CDR2 SVGEGT. The CDR3 is 17 amino acids.

The chain joins TRBV18 to TRBJ1-1; D gene unclear. V gave up 0 bases and J gave up 5 bases, with 10 bases separating them. The CDR3 consists of 14 residues. Germline V gene lookup returns CDR1 KGHSH and CDR2 LQKENI. The CDR3 region is CASSPPSQTTEAFF. As DNA, the CDR3 is TGTGCCAGCTCACCACCGAGTCAGACGACTGAAGCTTTCTTT. The full variable domain, completed using reference TRBV18 and TRBJ1-1, is NAGVMQNPRHLVRRRGQEARLRCSPMKGHSHVYWYRQLPEEGLKFMVYLQKENIIDESGMPKERFSAEFPKEGPSILRIQQVVRGDSAAYFCASSPPSQTTEAFFGQGTRLTVV.

The rearrangement uses TRBV6-1 and TRBJ1-2; D is uncertain. CDR1 and CDR2 from the germline V gene are MNHNS and SASEGT. This CDR3 contains 13 residues. V lost 5 bases to trimming and J lost 9 bases, with 16 bases between them. The CDR3, as DNA: TGTGCCAGCAGTCGTCCAGGCGTTGCTAGCTACACCTTC. It is translated as CASSRPGVASYTF.

The rearrangement links TRBV24-1 to TRBJ2-1, with 10 bases matching TRBD1. Per germline, CDR1 KGHDR and CDR2 SFDVKD. V lost 3 bases to trimming and J lost 8 bases; unmatched junction nucleotides: 9. This CDR3 is 16 amino acids long. This chain's CDR3 is CATSDGSGTGVDEQFF. For the CDR3, the DNA is TGTGCCACCAGTGATGGCTCCGGGACAGGGGTGGATGAGCAGTTCTTC.

This clonotype appeared a few times. The chain links TRBV5-1 to TRBJ2-7; no reliable D call. The CDR3 covers 14 residues. V was trimmed by 0 bases and J by 1 base, leaving 8 bases between them. Germline V lookup: CDR1 SGHRS, CDR2 YFSETQ. CDR3 bases: TGCGCCAGCAGCTTGGTTCCAGTTTCCTACGAGCAGTACTTC. As protein: CASSLVPVSYEQYF.

This chain joins TRBV28 and TRBJ2-1; D might be TRBD1 (5 bases). The germline V and J ends were trimmed by 5 bases and 7 bases, with 18 bases remaining between them. This CDR3 is 15 amino acids long. Germline CDR1 and CDR2: MDHEN and SYDVKM. The CDR3 loop is CASSTDSGSRNEQFF. The CDR3 region has the DNA TGTGCCAGCAGTACCGACAGTGGAAGTCGAAATGAGCAGTTCTTC.

V gene TRBV27 combines with J gene TRBJ2-1; a weak D match, TRBD1 (6 bases). The CDR3 is made up of 12 amino acids. V shed 5 bases and J shed 10 bases, with 12 bases lying between them. CDR1 and CDR2 (germline): MNHEY, SMNVEV (reference sequence). The DNA for the CDR3 is TGTGCCAGCAGTGCCGGACAGTCCGAGCAGTTCTTC. This encodes CASSAGQSEQFF.

This clonotype was counted a few times. V and J are TRBV29-1 and TRBJ2-1; D gene uncertain. Trimming shortened V by 4 bases and J by 2 bases, and 15 bases separated the two germline ends. This CDR3 is 15 amino acids long. Germline CDR1 reads SQVTM; CDR2 reads ANQGSEA. The chain's CDR3 is CSVAGYGVPYNEQFF. Written as DNA, the CDR3 is TGCAGCGTTGCAGGTTACGGTGTACCCTACAATGAGCAGTTCTTC.

The rearrangement uses TRBV20-1 and TRBJ2-7; TRBD2 matches 7 bases. The CDR3 extends over 14 amino acids. The J segment lost 2 bases and the V segment lost 4 bases, leaving 8 bases of the junction unmatched. CDR1 and CDR2 (germline): DFQATT, SNEGSKA (reference sequence). CDR3 in amino acids: CSATSWTSPYEQYF. In nucleotides, the CDR3 is TGCAGTGCTACGAGCTGGACTAGTCCCTACGAGCAGTACTTC.

The V and J genes are TRBV11-2 and TRBJ1-1; D is perhaps TRBD1 (5 bases). This CDR3 has 14 amino acids. Germline lookup yields CDR1 SGHAT and CDR2 FQNNGV. V gave up 1 base and J gave up 6 bases, with 12 bases separating them. CDR3 sequence (DNA): TGTGCCAGCAGCTTAGCGGGGGGGAGTGCTGAAGCTTTCTTT. Translating gives CASSLAGGSAEAFF.

The chain is built from TRBV6-1 and TRBJ2-2, with D unclear. The CDR3 has 15 residues. The germline V gene has CDR1 MNHNS and CDR2 SASEGT. Deletions cut 6 bases from V and 1 base from J, with 12 bases between. The CDR3 DNA is TGTGCCAGCAGCCCCCACCGACAGAACACCGGGGAGCTGTTTTTT. Translated, it gives CASSPHRQNTGELFF.

This clonotype was seen a few times. The rearrangement links TRBV2 to TRBJ1-6; 9 bases are shared with TRBD1. Germline CDR1 and CDR2: SNHLY and FYNNEI. This CDR3 comprises 16 residues. Germline trimming cut 6 bases from V and 6 bases from J; bases unmatched to any gene: 9. As DNA, the CDR3 is TGTGCCAGCAGGGGACAGGGCGGGCTCGTTAATTCACCCCTCCACTTT. Its protein is CASRGQGGLVNSPLHF.

This clonotype was seen a handful of times. The V and J genes are TRBV18 and TRBJ2-7; 7 positions match TRBD1. The germline gives CDR1 KGHSH, CDR2 LQKENI. The V and J ends lost 6 bases and 12 bases, in that order; junction bases with no gene match: 11. The CDR3 has 12 residues. DNA for the CDR3: TGTGCCAGCTCCACCGGGACAGACATAATGTACTTC. Translated: CASSTGTDIMYF.